The 23 T cell receptor beta chains below come from one sample, sequenced in a study of blood T cell repertoires in COVID-19. Produced via immunoSEQ multiplex PCR; TCRdb's table is partial and in-frame only. The table records roughly 230,000 clones, about 83% of them present only once. Sequenced input: peripheral blood. These receptors came from a human donor in a cohort sampled during active COVID-19.

The count of this clone is one. V usage is TRBV24-1 and J usage is TRBJ2-1; D is undetermined. Germline V gene sequence: CDR1 KGHDR, CDR2 SFDVKD. The CDR3 loop spans 11 amino acids. Deletions cut 4 bases from V and 8 bases from J, with 5 bases between. The CDR3 coding sequence is TGTGCCACCAGTGACCCATATGAGCAGTTCTTC. This encodes CATSDPYEQFF.

Only a few counts were recorded for this clone. The chain is built from TRBV24-1 and TRBJ1-5; D call uncertain. CDR1 and CDR2 (germline): KGHDR, SFDVKD. This CDR3 has 13 residues. The V end was cut by 9 bases, the J end by 7 bases, with 15 bases between. This CDR3 is CATAGSLRQPQHF. As DNA, the CDR3 is TGTGCCACCGCCGGGAGTCTGCGGCAGCCCCAGCATTTT.

The V and J genes are TRBV3-1 (or the pseudogene TRBV3-2) and TRBJ1-2; D might be TRBD1 (6 bases). Trimming removed 3 bases at V and 6 bases at J, with 8 bases between. CDR3 length equals 12 residues. Per germline, CDR1 LGHDT and CDR2 YNNKEL (reference sequence). CDR3 DNA sequence: TGTGCCAGCAGCCAGGGGGCCCATGGCTACACCTTC. This sequence encodes CASSQGAHGYTF.

The chain links TRBV7-9 to TRBJ2-3; D call uncertain. The V end was cut by 6 bases, the J end by 2 bases, with 12 bases between. Per germline, CDR1 SEHNR and CDR2 FQNEAQ (reference sequence). The CDR3 length is 14 residues. CDR3 in amino acids: CASSYDYTTDTQYF. For the CDR3, the DNA is TGTGCCAGCAGTTATGATTACACCACAGATACGCAGTATTTT.

V usage is TRBV3-1 (or the pseudogene TRBV3-2) and J usage is TRBJ2-5; TRBD1 is a possible D gene (6 bases). The CDR3 runs 15 residues. Germline lookup yields CDR1 LGHDT and CDR2 YNNKEL (reference sequence). V lost 1 base and J 4 bases, leaving 13 bases between the germline ends. The CDR3 reads CASSQGNTGPETQYF. DNA of the CDR3: TGTGCCAGCAGCCAAGGGAACACAGGGCCAGAGACCCAGTACTTC.

V and J are TRBV13 and TRBJ2-1, with D possibly being TRBD2 (5 bases). CDR1 and CDR2 (germline): PRHDT, FYEKMQ (reference sequence). V lost 2 bases to trimming and J lost 10 bases, with 9 bases between them. The CDR3 contains 12 residues. CDR3 coding DNA: TGTGCCAGCAGCTTAACCCTAGCCGAGCAGTTCTTC. Encoded protein: CASSLTLAEQFF.

The chain joins TRBV27 to TRBJ1-1; 7 bases agree with TRBD1. The CDR3 extends over 13 amino acids. Trimming took 8 bases from V and 2 from J; bases not matched to a gene: 5. Germline V lookup: CDR1 MNHEY, CDR2 SMNVEV (reference sequence). The CDR3 DNA follows: TGTGCCAGCGGGGACAGACCTAACACTGAAGCTTTCTTT. It translates to CASGDRPNTEAFF.

The chain uses TRBV6-5 and TRBJ1-1, with TRBD1 matching 11 bases. The germline V gene has CDR1 MNHEY and CDR2 SVGAGI. This CDR3 comprises 13 residues. V was pared by 4 bases and J by 5 bases, with 0 bases of the junction left unmatched. CDR3 nucleotides: TGTGCCAGCAGTTGGGACAGGGGGACTGAAGCTTTCTTT. Translating it yields CASSWDRGTEAFF.

The rearrangement joins TRBV3-1 (or the pseudogene TRBV3-2) to TRBJ1-4; TRBD1 matches 10 bases. There are 17 residues in the CDR3. The junction had 13 bases not matched to a gene; V was cut back by 4 bases and J by 8 bases. The germline V gene encodes CDR1 LGHDT and CDR2 YNNKEL (reference sequence). The CDR3 loop is CASSPSDGTGVGEKLFF. The CDR3 DNA reads as TGTGCCAGCAGCCCTTCTGATGGGACAGGGGTGGGGGAAAAACTGTTTTTT.

This sequence joins TRBV5-1 and TRBJ2-1; 9 nucleotides agree with TRBD2. Germline loops: CDR1 SGHRS, CDR2 YFSETQ. The CDR3 consists of 17 residues. After removal of 4 bases from V and 6 bases from J, the junction contained 14 bases not matched to a gene. CDR3 sequence: CASSLASGTFTPNEQFF. CDR3 DNA sequence: TGCGCCAGCAGCCTAGCTAGCGGGACTTTTACCCCCAATGAGCAGTTCTTC.

The chain combines TRBV11-1 with TRBJ2-7; TRBD2 matches 9 bases. The germline V gene encodes CDR1 SGHAT and CDR2 FQDESV (reference sequence). The CDR3 runs to 14 residues. After removal of 5 bases from V and 2 bases from J, the junction contained 4 bases not matched to a gene. The chain's CDR3 is CASSRGGGPYEQYF. Here the CDR3 DNA reads TGTGCCAGCAGCCGCGGGGGGGGGCCCTACGAGCAGTACTTC.

This clone was seen a handful of times. V and J are TRBV30 and TRBJ1-5; D might be TRBD1 (6 bases). This CDR3 comprises 15 residues. Germline V gene sequence: CDR1 GTSNPN, CDR2 SVGIG (reference sequence). Deletions cut 2 bases from V and 2 bases from J, with 13 bases between. The CDR3 spells CAWSRLQGGNQPQHF. The DNA for the CDR3 is TGTGCCTGGAGTCGGTTACAGGGAGGCAATCAGCCCCAGCATTTT.

The chain carries TRBV19 and TRBJ1-5; 10 bases fit TRBD1. Germline loops: CDR1 LNHDA, CDR2 SQIVND (reference sequence). The CDR3 consists of 17 residues. With V trimmed by 1 base and J by 1 base, 4 bases remained unmatched. Written as DNA, the CDR3 is TGTGCCAGTAGTATAGGACAGGGGGCTCTGAGCAATCAGCCCCAGCATTTT. The encoded protein is CASSIGQGALSNQPQHF.

The V call is TRBV5-1, the J call TRBJ2-1, with 10 bases lining up with TRBD2. The CDR3 spans 16 residues. Germline V gene data show CDR1 as SGHRS and CDR2 as YFSETQ. With 5 bases clipped from V and 0 bases from J, the junction kept 5 bases outside the gene matches. In DNA, the CDR3 is TGCGCCAGCAGTAAGCGGGAGGGAAACTCCTACAATGAGCAGTTCTTC. Amino acids: CASSKREGNSYNEQFF.

The chain is built from TRBV7-6 and TRBJ1-4; 9 nucleotides align to TRBD1. There are 14 residues in the CDR3. V was clipped by 4 bases and J by 10 bases; unmatched bases: 7. Per the germline V gene, CDR1 is SGHVS and CDR2 is FNYEAQ. CDR3 residues: CASSYTDRGGKLFF. The CDR3 DNA is TGTGCCAGCAGCTATACTGACAGGGGGGGAAAACTGTTTTTT.

The V gene is TRBV12-3 or TRBV12-4, the J gene TRBJ2-7, with a weak D call TRBD1 (6 bases). Trimming cost V 3 bases and J 1 base, with 7 bases left between them. The CDR3 covers 13 residues. The CDR3 sequence: CASSLDRSYEQYF. The CDR3 DNA is TGTGCCAGCAGTTTGGACAGATCCTACGAGCAGTACTTC.

The CDR3 coding sequence is TGTGCCAGCAGCTTGGGGGGGGGATCTAATCAGCCCCAGCATTTT. It is translated as CASSLGGGSNQPQHF. The chain has TRBV5-4 and TRBJ1-5; possible D gene TRBD1, 5 bases. CDR3 length equals 15 residues. CDR1 and CDR2 from the germline V gene are SGHNT and YYREEE (reference sequence). V lost 0 bases and J 4 bases, leaving 11 bases between the germline ends.

The chain recombines TRBV29-1 with TRBJ1-2; 7 nucleotides agree with TRBD1. Germline V lookup: CDR1 SQVTM, CDR2 ANQGSEA. Trimming cost V 1 base and J 8 bases; bases outside gene matches: 7. This CDR3 region has 13 residues. The CDR3 coding sequence is TGCAGCGTTGAAGTTCAACAGGGGCACGGCTACACCTTC. It yields the protein CSVEVQQGHGYTF.

V and J are TRBV5-1 and TRBJ2-1; a possible D gene is TRBD1 (5 bases). Per germline, CDR1 SGHRS and CDR2 YFSETQ. Trimming took off 0 bases at V and 4 bases at J, with 11 bases between the two ends. The CDR3 spans 15 residues. CDR3 nucleotide sequence: TGCGCCAGCAGCTTGGACAGGCCTATTTACAATGAGCAGTTCTTC. Its protein is CASSLDRPIYNEQFF.

The chain couples TRBV27 to TRBJ2-7, with D unresolved. The CDR3 contains 14 residues. The V gene's germline CDR1 is MNHEY and CDR2 SMNVEV (reference sequence). The germline V and J ends were trimmed by 2 bases and 2 bases, with 10 bases remaining between them. The CDR3 spells CASSLSVPAYEQYF. The CDR3 coding sequence is TGTGCCAGCAGTTTAAGCGTCCCGGCCTACGAGCAGTACTTC.

The gene calls are TRBV6-5 and TRBJ2-7, with no clear D. Looked up from germline, CDR1 is MNHEY and CDR2 is SVGAGI. This CDR3 is 13 amino acids long. With 2 bases removed from V and 0 bases from J, the gap between germline ends came to 5 bases. The DNA of the CDR3 is TGTGCCAGCAGTTACCGGGTCTCCTACGAGCAGTACTTC. Translation: CASSYRVSYEQYF.

The V and J genes are TRBV6-5 and TRBJ2-3; D not resolved. Per the germline V gene, CDR1 is MNHEY and CDR2 is SVGAGI. This CDR3 is 13 amino acids long. The germline V and J ends were trimmed by 6 bases and 0 bases, with 7 bases remaining between them. Written as DNA, the CDR3 is TGTGCCAGCAGCCGGGTTAGCACAGATACGCAGTATTTT. It specifies CASSRVSTDTQYF.

The chain has TRBV9 and TRBJ1-3; D perhaps matches TRBD1 (5 bases). The germline V and J ends were trimmed by 0 bases and 9 bases, with 16 bases remaining between them. The V gene's germline CDR1 is SGDLS and CDR2 YYNGEE. The CDR3 is 15 residues long. The CDR3 DNA reads TGTGCCAGCAGCGTAGAGGGGTCCGTCGACAGCACCATATATTTT. Amino acid sequence: CASSVEGSVDSTIYF.